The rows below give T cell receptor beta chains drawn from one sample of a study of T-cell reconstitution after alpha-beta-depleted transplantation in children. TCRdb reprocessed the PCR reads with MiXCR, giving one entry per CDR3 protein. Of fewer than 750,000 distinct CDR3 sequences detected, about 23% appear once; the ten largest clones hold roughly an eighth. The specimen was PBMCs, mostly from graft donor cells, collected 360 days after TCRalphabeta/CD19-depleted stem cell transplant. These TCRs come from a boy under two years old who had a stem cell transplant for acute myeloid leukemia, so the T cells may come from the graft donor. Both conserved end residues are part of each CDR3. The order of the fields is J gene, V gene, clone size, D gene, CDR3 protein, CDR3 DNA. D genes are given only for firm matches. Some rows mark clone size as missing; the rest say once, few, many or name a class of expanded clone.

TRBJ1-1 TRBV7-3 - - CASSSLSGTEAFF TGTGCCAGCAGCTCCTTGAGTGGGACTGAAGCTTTCTTT
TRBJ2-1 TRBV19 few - CASTVSRGSYNEQFF TGTGCCAGTACCGTGTCCCGGGGCTCCTACAATGAGCAGTTCTTC
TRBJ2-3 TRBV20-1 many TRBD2 CSARWTSGTDTQYF TGCAGTGCTAGATGGACTAGCGGGACAGATACGCAGTATTTT
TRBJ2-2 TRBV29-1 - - CSVVGQPNTGELFF TGCAGCGTTGTAGGGCAGCCGAACACCGGGGAGCTGTTTTTT
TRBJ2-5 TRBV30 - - CACKNQETQYF TGTGCCTGCAAGAACCAAGAGACCCAGTACTTC
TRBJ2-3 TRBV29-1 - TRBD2 CSDRPSGGALDAQYF TGCAGCGATCGACCAAGCGGGGGGGCCTTAGATGCGCAGTATTTT
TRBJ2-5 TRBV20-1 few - CSASFPGDGETQYF TGCAGTGCTAGCTTTCCCGGGGACGGAGAGACCCAGTACTTC
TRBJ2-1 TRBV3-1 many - CASSPGETYNEQFF TGTGCCAGCAGCCCGGGGGAAACATACAATGAGCAGTTCTTC
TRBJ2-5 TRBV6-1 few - CASRQPGRGGTQYF TGTGCCAGCAGACAACCGGGCCGAGGCGGGACCCAGTACTTC
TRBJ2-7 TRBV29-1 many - CSVMEGDLSLQYF TGCAGCGTGATGGAGGGGGACCTTAGTCTGCAGTACTTC
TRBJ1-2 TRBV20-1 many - CSARARTENYGYTF TGCAGTGCTAGAGCCAGAACAGAGAACTATGGCTACACCTTC
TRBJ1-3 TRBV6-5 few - CASSYHGTGGNTIYF TGTGCCAGCAGTTACCACGGGACGGGTGGAAACACCATATATTTT
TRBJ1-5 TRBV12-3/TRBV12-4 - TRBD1 CASSLGQGIGSNQPQHF TGTGCCAGCAGTTTGGGACAGGGGATAGGGAGCAATCAGCCCCAGCATTTT
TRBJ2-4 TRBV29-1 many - CSVEDNRAGNIQYF TGCAGCGTTGAAGACAACAGGGCGGGAAACATTCAGTACTTC